This T cell receptor (beta chain) derives from a study of blood T cell repertoires in COVID-19. Residents of approximately 25 US areas, aged about 18 to 95 years, made up the participants. Looked up from germline, CDR1 is LGHDT and CDR2 is YNNKEL (reference sequence). V was clipped by 7 bases and J by 0 bases, with 4 bases between them. This CDR3 is built from 12 residues. This clone has a single count. Repertoires were generated with immunoSEQ multiplex PCR, while TCRdb's copy carries only in-frame clones and drops some. The profile shows hundreds of thousands of clones, about 87% of them singletons.

This chain joins TRBV3-1 (or the pseudogene TRBV3-2) and TRBJ1-3, with D uncertain. Sequenced sample: PBMCs or T cells enriched from blood (not recorded which). This TCR came from a woman in her thirties or forties with acute COVID-19. The CDR3 DNA is TGTGCCAGCACCAACTCTGGAAACACCATATATTTT. This codes for CASTNSGNTIYF.